This T cell receptor (beta chain) was captured by sequencing in a study of CD8+CD57+ T cells in acquired aplastic anemia. Study-wide context: Sorted CD4+ plus CD8+ cells gave DNA averaging approximately 3.2 ug.

Only patients with CD8+CD57+ cell expansion on flow cytometry were chosen for sequencing. Acquired aplastic anemia of severe grade affected all patients. Using genomic DNA as the template, TCR beta VDJ and CDR3 profiling was carried out. TCRdb reanalysed the reads using MiXCR and keeps one entry per CDR3 protein. The data hold around 200,000 distinct CDR3 sequences, with roughly 50% observed a single time. A word on this clonotype: The junction differs from germline at one of its ends, possibly a read error.

Sequencing input: sorted CD4+, CD8+, or CD8+CD57+ T cells (not recorded which) from PBMCs. The receptor was derived from a human donor with aplastic anemia.

The CDR3 is CASSYSLENEQFF. CDR3 nucleotide sequence: TGTGCCAGCAGTTACTCACTAGAAAATGAGCAGTTCTTC. The genes are TRBV6-4 and TRBJ2-1; a possible D gene is TRBD2 (5 bases). CDR1 MRHNA and CDR2 SNTAGT come from the germline V gene. CDR3 length equals 13 residues.